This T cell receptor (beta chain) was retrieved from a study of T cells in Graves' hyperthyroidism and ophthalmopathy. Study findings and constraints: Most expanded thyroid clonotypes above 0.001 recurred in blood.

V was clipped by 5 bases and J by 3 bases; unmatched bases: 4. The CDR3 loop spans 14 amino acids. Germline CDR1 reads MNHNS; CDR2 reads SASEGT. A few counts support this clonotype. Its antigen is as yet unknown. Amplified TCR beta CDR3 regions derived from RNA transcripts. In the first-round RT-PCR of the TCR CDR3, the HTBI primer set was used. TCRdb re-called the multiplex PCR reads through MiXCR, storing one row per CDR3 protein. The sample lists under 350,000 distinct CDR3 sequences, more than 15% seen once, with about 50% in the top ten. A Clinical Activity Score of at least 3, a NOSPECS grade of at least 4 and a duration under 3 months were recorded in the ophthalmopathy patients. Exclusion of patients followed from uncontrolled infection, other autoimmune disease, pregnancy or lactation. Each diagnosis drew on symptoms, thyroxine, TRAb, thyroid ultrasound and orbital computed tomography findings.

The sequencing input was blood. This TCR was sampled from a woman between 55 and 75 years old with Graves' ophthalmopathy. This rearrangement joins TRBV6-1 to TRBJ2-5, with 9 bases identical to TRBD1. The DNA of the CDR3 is TGTGCCAGCAGTTTGGACAGGGGTAAAGAGACCCAGTACTTC. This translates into CASSLDRGKETQYF.